The sequence of this T cell receptor (beta chain) was determined in a study of tumor and adjacent non-tumor tissue in lung cancer. Across the whole study: Stage I to III disease affected 10 men and several women aged about 31 to 76. Overall study findings and caveats: Compared with tumor, normal lung showed significantly lower TCR diversity. Normal lung showed higher cumulative top 100 clone frequency than tumor.

The library came from three nested PCR rounds adapted from ARM-PCR protocols. Via MiXCR, TCRdb re-called the multiplex PCR reads, giving one row per CDR3 protein. The data show over 110,000 distinct CDR3 sequences, approximately 72% seen once. A word on this clonotype: The antigen is not known. A read error is possible here, since a much larger clone lies one base away.

No cell sorting was done before RNA was extracted from the tissue. Between August and November 2014, newly diagnosed, chemotherapy-naive lung cancer patients underwent thoracic surgery in China. The TCR sequence derives from a man aged 55 to 70 with small cell lung cancer. The sequencing input was lung tumor tissue.

DNA of the CDR3: TGTGCCAGCAGTTACTGGGGGTCCACCTCGGCTTTCTTT. It codes for CASSYWGSTSAFF. The rearrangement joins TRBV6-5 to TRBJ1-1; D might be TRBD1 (5 bases). This CDR3 contains 13 residues. The V and J ends lost 1 base and 11 bases respectively, with 14 bases between them. CDR1 is MNHEY, CDR2 SVGAGI, per germline.